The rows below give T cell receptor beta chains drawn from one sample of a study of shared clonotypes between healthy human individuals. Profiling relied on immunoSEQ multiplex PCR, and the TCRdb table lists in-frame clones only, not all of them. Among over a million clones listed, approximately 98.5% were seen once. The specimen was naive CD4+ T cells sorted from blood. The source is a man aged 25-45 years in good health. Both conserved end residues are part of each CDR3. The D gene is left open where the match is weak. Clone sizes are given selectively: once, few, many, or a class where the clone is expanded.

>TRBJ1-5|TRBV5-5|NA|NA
TGTGCCAGCAGCTTGAGACAGCGCAATCAGCCCCAGCATTTT
CASSLRQRNQPQHF
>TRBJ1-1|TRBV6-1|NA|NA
TGTGCCAGCAGTCCCTCCATGGGAGCTTTCTTT
CASSPSMGAFF
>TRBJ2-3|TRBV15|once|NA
TGTGCAACCCGGGGGACTAGCACAGATACGCAGTATTTT
CATRGTSTDTQYF
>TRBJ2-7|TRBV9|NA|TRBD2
TGTGCCAGCAGCGTAGAGGGACTAGCGGGAGGCGGCTCCTACGAGCAGTACTTC
CASSVEGLAGGGSYEQYF
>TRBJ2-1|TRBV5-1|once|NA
TGCGCCAGCAGCTTGAGCTACAATGAGCAGTTCTTC
CASSLSYNEQFF
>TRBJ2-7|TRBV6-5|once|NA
TGTGCCAGCTCCTCAATCGACGAGCAGTACTTC
CASSSIDEQYF
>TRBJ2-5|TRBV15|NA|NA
TGTGCCACCAGCAGAGATGGGGGCCTCCAAGAGACCCAGTACTTC
CATSRDGGLQETQYF
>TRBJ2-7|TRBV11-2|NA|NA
TGTGCCAGCAGCTTAGTGGATGAGCAGTACTTC
CASSLVDEQYF
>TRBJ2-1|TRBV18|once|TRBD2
TGTGCCAGCTCAGCTAGCGGGCCCTCCTACAATGAGCAGTTCTTC
CASSASGPSYNEQFF
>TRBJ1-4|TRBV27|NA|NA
TGTGCCAGCAGTTTAAGAGCGCGGGGTATGGGTACTAATGAAAAACTGTTTTTT
CASSLRARGMGTNEKLFF
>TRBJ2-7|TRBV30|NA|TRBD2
TGTGCCTGGTCCAATCGGGCTAGCGGAAAGTACGAGCAGTACTTC
CAWSNRASGKYEQYF
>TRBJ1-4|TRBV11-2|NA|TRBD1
TGTGCCAGCAGCCGCGACAGGGGGAATGAAAAACTGTTTTTT
CASSRDRGNEKLFF
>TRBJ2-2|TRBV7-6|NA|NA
TGTGCCAGCAGCTTAACCGGGGAGCTGTTTTTT
CASSLTGELFF
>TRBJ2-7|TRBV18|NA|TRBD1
TGTGCCAGCTCACCCCCGACAGGGGGCGGCTACGAGCAGTACTTC
CASSPPTGGGYEQYF
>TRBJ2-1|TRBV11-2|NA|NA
TGTGCCAGCAGCCCACGAAATCGGGGGCGCCTAGCGGACAATGAGCAGTTCTTC
CASSPRNRGRLADNEQFF
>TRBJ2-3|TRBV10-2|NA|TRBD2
TGCGCCAGCAGCCCCACTAGCGGGAGTGGGGATACGCAGTATTTT
CASSPTSGSGDTQYF
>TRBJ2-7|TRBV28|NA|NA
TGTGCCAGCAGTCCGGGCGTGGACGAGCAGTACTTC
CASSPGVDEQYF
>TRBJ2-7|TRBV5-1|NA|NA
TGCGCCAGCAGCTTGGATCCCAGGGCGACAATCGAGCAGTACTTC
CASSLDPRATIEQYF
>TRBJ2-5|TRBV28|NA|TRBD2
TGTGCCAGCAGTTTATTAGCGGGGCCTCAAGAGACCCAGTACTTC
CASSLLAGPQETQYF
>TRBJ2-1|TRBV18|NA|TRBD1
TGTGCCAGCTCACCCGGGACAGAGAAAATCTCCTACAATGAGCAGTTCTTC
CASSPGTEKISYNEQFF
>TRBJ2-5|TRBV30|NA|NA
TGTGCCTGCGAAGTCTTGGAGACCCAGTACTTC
CACEVLETQYF
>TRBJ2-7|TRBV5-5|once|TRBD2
TGTGCCAGCAGCTTGGTACCGAGCGGGAGCTCCTACGAGCAGTACTTC
CASSLVPSGSSYEQYF
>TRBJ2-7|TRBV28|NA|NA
TGTGCCAGCAGATACAGGACGGGGGTCTACGAGCAGTACTTC
CASRYRTGVYEQYF
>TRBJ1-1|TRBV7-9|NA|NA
TGTGCCAGCAGCCTAAGACAACAGGGTGACACTGAAGCTTTCTTT
CASSLRQQGDTEAFF
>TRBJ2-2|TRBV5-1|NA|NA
TGCGCCAGCAGCTTGGTGGCAGGGTGGCCCGGGGAGCTGTTTTTT
CASSLVAGWPGELFF
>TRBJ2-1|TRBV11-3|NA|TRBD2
TGTGCCAGCAGCTTCGGAACTAGCGGCGGCGGTGATGAGCAGTTCTTC
CASSFGTSGGGDEQFF
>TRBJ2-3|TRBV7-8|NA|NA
TGTGCCAGCAGCTCCGCAGGGCCCCCGAGCACAGATACGCAGTATTTT
CASSSAGPPSTDTQYF
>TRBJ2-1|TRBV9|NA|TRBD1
TGTGCCAGCAGCTTAACAGGGGCTGCCTACAATGAGCAGTTCTTC
CASSLTGAAYNEQFF
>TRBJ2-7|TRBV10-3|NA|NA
TGTGCCATCGGCACTATAGCGAACTCCTACGAGCAGTACTTC
CAIGTIANSYEQYF
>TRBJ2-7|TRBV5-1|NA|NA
TGCGCCAGCCATGAGGGCCCCTACGAGCAGTACTTC
CASHEGPYEQYF
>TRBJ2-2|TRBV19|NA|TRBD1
TGTGCCAGTAGACCGGGACAGTCGAACACCGGGGAGCTGTTTTTT
CASRPGQSNTGELFF
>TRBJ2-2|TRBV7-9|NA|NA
TGTGCCAGCAGCTTAACCTCCAAAGGGGAGCTGTTTTTT
CASSLTSKGELFF
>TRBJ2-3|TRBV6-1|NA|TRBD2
TGTGCCAGTAGACTAGCGGGTTCCACAGATACGCAGTATTTT
CASRLAGSTDTQYF
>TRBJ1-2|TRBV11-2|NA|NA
TGTGCCAGCAGCTCAAGCAGAAAGACCTATGGCTACACCTTC
CASSSSRKTYGYTF
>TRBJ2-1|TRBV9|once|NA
TGTGCCAGCAGCCATTTTGGCGGAAGCTCCTACAATGAGCAGTTCTTC
CASSHFGGSSYNEQFF
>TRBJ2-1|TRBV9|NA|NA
TGTGCCAGCAGCGGAGTCCTCCAATTTAGTGCGGTCGGTAGAGATGAGCAGTTCTTC
CASSGVLQFSAVGRDEQFF